What follows are 19 T cell receptor beta chains derived from one specimen sequenced in a study of chemoradiotherapy in HPV16-positive cancers. Clones were sequenced by immunoSEQ multiplex PCR, and TCRdb holds only the in-frame ones, with some missing. Of about 15,000 clones in the sample, roughly 93% are singletons; the top ten hold roughly 2.6%. Sequences were derived from blood, sampled from a patient who underwent chemoradiotherapy. The receptors derive from a human donor with HPV-associated anogenital cancer.

The chain has TRBV6-1 and TRBJ2-4, with D possibly being TRBD1 (6 bases). The length of the CDR3 is 12 residues. Trimming took 6 bases from V and 7 from J, leaving 10 bases between them. Germline lookup yields CDR1 MNHNS and CDR2 SASEGT. The CDR3 region has the DNA TGTGCCAGCAGAACGGGACACAACATTCAGTACTTC. It yields the protein CASRTGHNIQYF.

The rearrangement joins TRBV6-4 to TRBJ2-3; no clear D gene. The V end was cut by 4 bases, the J end by 5 bases, with 10 bases between. The CDR3 loop spans 13 amino acids. Germline V lookup: CDR1 MRHNA, CDR2 SNTAGT. The CDR3 nucleotides read TGTGCCAGCAGTGTGAGGCTCGAAGATACGCAGTATTTT. Translation gives CASSVRLEDTQYF.

The genes are TRBV7-9 and TRBJ2-7, with D perhaps TRBD1 (7 bases). The CDR3 length is 13 residues. Germline V CDR1 and CDR2: SEHNR, FQNEAQ (reference sequence). V shed 4 bases and J shed 5 bases, with 12 bases lying between them. CDR3 DNA: TGTGCCAGCAGCTATGGAGGGGGCGACGAGCAGTACTTC. Encoded protein: CASSYGGGDEQYF. The full variable domain, in which reference TRBV7-9 and TRBJ2-7 provide the parts outside the CDR3, is DTGVSQNPRHKITKRGQNVTFRCDPISEHNRLYWYRQTLGQGPEFLTYFQNEAQLEKSRLLSDRFSAERPKGSFSTLEIQRTEQGDSAMYLCASSYGGGDEQYFGPGTRLTVT.

V and J are TRBV29-1 and TRBJ1-1, with D tentatively TRBD1 (6 bases). Germline V gives CDR1 SQVTM, CDR2 ANQGSEA. The CDR3 contains 13 residues. Between the trimmed V and J ends, which lost 3 bases and 6 bases, there was a span of 14 bases. The CDR3 region is CSVEGTPGAEAFF. CDR3 bases: TGCAGCGTTGAGGGGACACCTGGGGCTGAAGCTTTCTTT.

J is TRBJ1-2 and V is TRBV29-1; 7 nucleotides match TRBD1. The CDR3 sequence is 13 residues long. Germline CDR1 SQVTM, CDR2 ANQGSEA. Here the CDR3 DNA reads TGCAGTGTCCACAGGGGTTTGGACTATGGCTACACCTTC. It specifies CSVHRGLDYGYTF. The whole variable domain, remainder taken from reference TRBV29-1 and TRBJ1-2, is SAVISQKPSRDICQRGTSLTIQCQVDSQVTMMFWYRQQPGQSLTLIATANQGSEATYESGFVIDKFPISRPNLTFSTLTVSNMSPEDSSIYLCSVHRGLDYGYTFGSGTRLTVV.

The chain couples TRBV27 to TRBJ2-2; D is unresolved. CDR3 length: 16 residues. Germline V gene data show CDR1 as MNHEY and CDR2 as SMNVEV (reference sequence). V was pared by 3 bases and J by 4 bases, with 15 bases between. The CDR3 coding sequence is TGTGCCAGCAGTTTCTCACCGCCGGGCAGCACCGGGGAGCTGTTTTTT. Encoded protein: CASSFSPPGSTGELFF.

Only one count was recorded for this clone. The chain carries TRBV5-1 and TRBJ1-3, with D possibly matching TRBD1 (6 bases). The CDR3 consists of 15 residues. The V end was cut by 0 bases, the J end by 2 bases, with 9 bases between. Germline CDR1 is SGHRS and CDR2 is YFSETQ. The CDR3 bases are TGCGCCAGCAGCTTGGAGCCAGGGGCTGGAAACACCATATATTTT. It translates to CASSLEPGAGNTIYF.

The CDR3 coding sequence is TGTGCCAGCAGCTCCTACAGGGGAGAGACCCAGTACTTC. Translated: CASSSYRGETQYF. The V gene is TRBV7-2, the J gene TRBJ2-5; 7 bases are shared with TRBD1. The CDR3 has 13 residues. Trimming at V came to 4 bases and at J to 4 bases, leaving 3 bases not matched to a gene. The germline gives CDR1 SGHTA, CDR2 FQGNSA.

The V gene is TRBV7-2, the J gene TRBJ1-2, with no clear D. V lost 3 bases, J lost 4 bases, and 9 bases lay in between. CDR1 and CDR2 from the germline V gene are SGHTA and FQGNSA. This CDR3 is 13 amino acids long. CDR3 bases: TGTGCCAGCAGCTTTAGACTCGCCTATGGCTACACCTTC. This sequence encodes CASSFRLAYGYTF.

This clone was recorded only once. V usage is TRBV6-5 and J usage is TRBJ1-1; D perhaps matches TRBD1 (6 bases). This CDR3 spans 16 amino acids. Germline V gene lookup returns CDR1 MNHEY and CDR2 SVGAGI. V lost 0 bases, J lost 0 bases, and 11 bases lay in between. The CDR3, as DNA: TGTGCCAGCAGTTACTCAGGGGGAAGAGTGAACACTGAAGCTTTCTTT. Its translation: CASSYSGGRVNTEAFF.

This clone was detected once. V and J are TRBV21-1 and TRBJ2-2; TRBD2, the D gene given by the table, was not confirmed from the DNA. TRBV21-1 is a documented pseudogene. This CDR3 is built from 17 residues. The CDR3 spells CASSKVGAREDTGELFF. CDR3 in DNA: TGTGCCAGCAGCAAAGTCGGGGCCAGGGAGGACACCGGGGAGCTGTTTTTT.

The J gene is TRBJ1-1, the V gene TRBV6-4, with D possibly TRBD1 on 6 matching bases. The CDR3 has 14 residues. The V end was cut by 10 bases, the J end by 1 base, with 16 bases between. Looked up from germline, CDR1 is MRHNA and CDR2 is SNTAGT. The CDR3 bases are TGTGCCACCGAATATAAGGGACAGAACACTGAAGCTTTCTTT. This sequence encodes CATEYKGQNTEAFF.

CDR3 DNA sequence: TGTGCCAGTAGTCCGGGGGTCAACTATGGCTACACCTTC. Protein: CASSPGVNYGYTF. The chain employs TRBV19 and TRBJ1-2; the D gene is possibly TRBD1 (5 bases). Trimming took 5 bases from V and 2 from J, leaving 9 bases between them. The germline gives CDR1 LNHDA, CDR2 SQIVND (reference sequence). The length of the CDR3 is 13 residues. The variable domain in full, with the rest retrieved from reference TRBV19 and TRBJ1-2, is DGGITQSPKYLFRKEGQNVTLSCEQNLNHDAMYWYRQDPGQGLRLIYYSQIVNDFQKGDIAEGYSVSREKKESFPLTVTSAQKNPTAFYLCASSPGVNYGYTFGSGTRLTVV.

This clone appeared once. The genes are TRBV5-4 and TRBJ2-7; D possibly corresponds to TRBD1 (5 bases). The germline V gene has CDR1 SGHNT and CDR2 YYREEE (reference sequence). The ends were cut back, 4 bases at V and 1 base at J, with 9 bases in the middle. This CDR3 is built from 13 residues. CDR3 DNA: TGTGCCAGCAGCCCCGACAGATCCTACGAGCAGTACTTC. Translation gives CASSPDRSYEQYF.

The V gene is TRBV6-1, the J gene TRBJ1-5; perhaps TRBD1 as D (5 bases). CDR3 size: 15 residues. Germline V CDR1 and CDR2: MNHNS, SASEGT. The V end lost 3 bases, the J end lost 4 bases, and 13 bases lay between the germline ends. CDR3: CASSDRTPENQPQHF. The CDR3 bases are TGTGCCAGCAGTGACAGGACACCTGAGAATCAGCCCCAGCATTTT.

The chain links TRBV5-1 to TRBJ1-1, with 10 bases fitting TRBD1. Germline V gene lookup returns CDR1 SGHRS and CDR2 YFSETQ. The CDR3 has 13 residues. V shed 2 bases and J 10 bases; nucleotides not matched to a gene: 5. The CDR3 region has the DNA TGCGCCAGCAGCTTAGGGACAGGGGATGGAGCTTTCTTT. Translation gives CASSLGTGDGAFF.

The chain uses TRBV11-2 and TRBJ2-5, with D possibly being TRBD2 (5 bases). Germline V gene lookup returns CDR1 SGHAT and CDR2 FQNNGV. Deletions cut 5 bases from V and 2 bases from J, with 15 bases between. The CDR3 totals 15 residues. CDR3 in DNA: TGTGCCAGCAGCCACGGGCGGGCCCTACAAGAGACCCAGTACTTC. Its protein is CASSHGRALQETQYF. The variable domain in full, completed from reference TRBV11-2 and TRBJ2-5, reads EAGVAQSPRYKIIEKRQSVAFWCNPISGHATLYWYQQILGQGPKLLIQFQNNGVVDDSQLPKDRFSAERLKGVDSTLKIQPAKLEDSAVYLCASSHGRALQETQYFGPGTRLLVL.

CDR3 sequence reads: CASSYLQTNTEAFF. The CDR3 coding sequence is TGTGCCAGCAGTTACTTACAGACGAACACTGAAGCTTTCTTT. This rearrangement joins TRBV6-6 to TRBJ1-1, with D uncertain. CDR3 size: 14 residues. V was trimmed by 1 base and J by 1 base, leaving 7 bases between them. CDR1 is MNHNY and CDR2 is SVGAGI in the germline V gene (reference sequence).

This clone was seen a few times. The rearrangement uses TRBV10-1 and TRBJ1-1; unclear D gene. In germline, CDR1 is WNHNN, CDR2 SYGVQD (reference sequence). The CDR3 sequence is 12 residues long. V was cut by 7 bases and J by 1 base, with 7 bases left in between. CDR3: CASNGPNTEAFF. The CDR3 DNA follows: TGCGCCAGCAACGGCCCGAACACTGAAGCTTTCTTT.